These T cell receptor beta chains were read from a single sample in a study of cytomegalovirus exposure and HLA in healthy donors. Profiling relied on immunoSEQ multiplex PCR, and the TCRdb table lists in-frame clones only, not all of them. There are some 190,000 clones in the sample; approximately 83% occur only once, and 1.2% lies in the top ten. The sample consisted of PBMCs. Receptors originate from a boy aged 2 to 9 in good health and CMV-seronegative. Both conserved end residues are part of each CDR3. D genes are given only for firm matches. Not all rows give a size; the values are once, few, many and, for expanded clones, a class.

>NA|few|TRBJ1-2|TRBV19
TGTGCCAGTAGTCGCGGGGGGGGGACTAACTATGGCTACACCTTC
CASSRGGGTNYGYTF
>TRBD2|once|TRBJ2-1|TRBV5-6
TGTGCCAGCAGCTGGACGACTAGCGGGAGGGTATGGGAGCAGTTCTTC
CASSWTTSGRVWEQFF
>NA|few|TRBJ2-2|TRBV19
TGTGCCAGTAGTACTGGAGTCGCCGGGGAGCTGTTTTTT
CASSTGVAGELFF
>TRBD1|NA|TRBJ1-5|TRBV18
TGTGCCAGCTCACCCCAGGGGGGATCCAGCAATCAGCCCCAGCATTTT
CASSPQGGSSNQPQHF
>NA|NA|TRBJ2-5|TRBV6-6
TGTGCCAGCAGACCCCTAGGAGGCGGGGCACAAGAGACCCAGTACTTC
CASRPLGGGAQETQYF
>NA|NA|TRBJ2-3|TRBV7-9
TGTGCCAGCAGCCTAAATGCGGATACGCAGTATTTT
CASSLNADTQYF
>NA|few|TRBJ2-2|TRBV7-2
TGTGCCAGCAGTTTCAGGACCGGGGAGCTGTTTTTT
CASSFRTGELFF
>TRBD1|NA|TRBJ1-2|TRBV4-3
TGCGCCAGCAGCCAATACAGGGGGGAGAGCTATGGCTACACCTTC
CASSQYRGESYGYTF
>TRBD1|NA|TRBJ1-1|TRBV5-6
TGTGCCAGCAGCTCGAGGAACCAGGGGGCGTTTACTGAAGCTTTCTTT
CASSSRNQGAFTEAFF
>TRBD1|NA|TRBJ1-5|TRBV28
TGTGCCAGCAGCCCCCGTTGGGGGACAGGATCTTATAGCAATCAGCCCCAGCATTTT
CASSPRWGTGSYSNQPQHF
>TRBD1|NA|TRBJ1-1|TRBV23-1
TGCGCCAGCAGTCAACGGACAGGGGGGATGAACACTGAAGCTTTCTTT
CASSQRTGGMNTEAFF
>TRBD2|NA|TRBJ2-7|TRBV7-6
TGTGCCAGCAGCTTAGCGAGCGGGAGGGCCTCTGTGCAGTACTTC
CASSLASGRASVQYF
>NA|NA|TRBJ2-5|TRBV5-4
TGTGCCAGCAGCTTGGATTCCGGGTCAACCGCGCCGTACTTC
CASSLDSGSTAPYF
>TRBD1|few|TRBJ1-5|TRBV7-2
TGTGCCAGCAGCTTATATCCGACAGGGGATAGCAATCAGCCCCAGCATTTT
CASSLYPTGDSNQPQHF
>TRBD2|NA|TRBJ2-3|TRBV9
TGTGCCAGCAGCCCCCTGAGCGGGGGGTTAGATACGCAGTATTTT
CASSPLSGGLDTQYF
>TRBD1|NA|TRBJ2-5|TRBV5-6
TGTGCCAGCAGCCCCCTGGGACAGAAAGAGACCCAGTACTTC
CASSPLGQKETQYF
>TRBD1|NA|TRBJ2-7|TRBV10-2
TGCGCCAGCAGACAATCCGGGACAGGTTCCTACGAGCAGTACTTC
CASRQSGTGSYEQYF
>TRBD2|NA|TRBJ2-1|TRBV10-2
TGCGCCAGCAGTGATATCTACGGGAGGGAATCAAATGAGCAGTTCTTC
CASSDIYGRESNEQFF
>TRBD2|NA|TRBJ2-7|TRBV11-2
TGTGCCAGCAGCTTAGGGCCGGGAGGGTTAAGGACCTCCTACGAGCAGTACTTC
CASSLGPGGLRTSYEQYF
>TRBD1|NA|TRBJ2-3|TRBV7-9
TGTGCCAGCAGCTTGGACAGGGAGAGGGGAGATACGCAGTATTTT
CASSLDRERGDTQYF
>TRBD1|NA|TRBJ2-7|TRBV7-2
TGTGCCAGCAGCCCCCAAAACAGGGGGCTCAACTACGAGCAGTACTTC
CASSPQNRGLNYEQYF
>TRBD1|NA|TRBJ1-5|TRBV19
TGTGCCAGTAGCGAAAGACAGGGAGCTCCCAATCAGCCCCAGCATTTT
CASSERQGAPNQPQHF
>TRBD1|once|TRBJ2-7|TRBV7-2
TGTGCCAGCAGCTTACCTTCGTACCGGGACAGGGGATCCTACGAGCAGTACTTC
CASSLPSYRDRGSYEQYF
>NA|NA|TRBJ2-3|TRBV27
TGTGCCACCGGGACTTCCACAGATACGCAGTATTTT
CATGTSTDTQYF
>TRBD1|NA|TRBJ1-5|TRBV19
TGTGCCAGTAGTGAACAGGGGGAGAGCAATCAGCCCCAGCATTTT
CASSEQGESNQPQHF
>NA|NA|TRBJ1-1|TRBV6-5
TGTGCCAGCAGTTACTCTCCCGTAAACACTGAAGCTTTCTTT
CASSYSPVNTEAFF
>NA|NA|TRBJ1-5|TRBV30
TGTGCCTGGAGTGGAGGAGACAATCAGCCCCAGCATTTT
CAWSGGDNQPQHF
>TRBD2|NA|TRBJ2-4|TRBV5-6
TGTGCCAGCAGCCTCCGGACTAGCGGGGGCGTAGACATTCAGTACTTC
CASSLRTSGGVDIQYF
>TRBD1|NA|TRBJ2-4|TRBV7-9
TGTGCCAGCAGCTTGCCATTCTTGTCCCCGACAGGGCTTCAAAACATTCAGTACTTC
CASSLPFLSPTGLQNIQYF